A selection of T cell receptor beta chains follows, all from one sample in a study of intratumoral heterogeneity in liver cancer. The data were produced by immunoSEQ multiplex PCR, yet TCRdb's version contains in-frame clones alone and is incomplete. This sample has 5,900 or so clones; around two thirds occur once, and the top ten carry around a fifth. Sequences were derived from tumor-adjacent normal tissue, sampled before any cancer treatment. These receptors all come from a man between 65 and 85 years old with hepatocellular carcinoma. Both conserved end residues are part of each CDR3. The D gene is left open where the match is weak. Only some rows state a clone size, as once, few, many or a class for expanded clones.

cdr3_aa: CASSQGGVNYEQYF
cdr3_nt: TGTGCCAGCAGCCAAGGGGGGGTGAACTACGAGCAGTACTTC
v_call: TRBV4-2
j_call: TRBJ2-7
d_call: -
clone_size: -

cdr3_aa: CASSLGASDTQYF
cdr3_nt: TGTGCCAGCAGCTTGGGGGCGTCAGATACGCAGTATTTT
v_call: TRBV7-3
j_call: TRBJ2-3
d_call: -
clone_size: few

cdr3_aa: CASSETQGQKEKLFF
cdr3_nt: TGTGCCAGCAGTGAAACGCAGGGGCAGAAGGAAAAACTGTTTTTT
v_call: TRBV2
j_call: TRBJ1-4
d_call: -
clone_size: -

cdr3_aa: CASSYRDRGPNEQFF
cdr3_nt: TGTGCCAGCAGTTATAGGGACAGGGGGCCCAATGAGCAGTTCTTC
v_call: TRBV7-8
j_call: TRBJ2-1
d_call: TRBD1
clone_size: -

cdr3_aa: CAWSSDSNQPQHF
cdr3_nt: TGTGCCTGGAGTAGTGATAGCAATCAGCCCCAGCATTTT
v_call: TRBV30
j_call: TRBJ1-5
d_call: -
clone_size: -

cdr3_aa: CASSYPWTGNTDTQYF
cdr3_nt: TGTGCCAGCAGTTACCCCTGGACAGGGAACACAGATACGCAGTATTTT
v_call: TRBV6-5
j_call: TRBJ2-3
d_call: TRBD1
clone_size: -

cdr3_aa: CASSRRTGGFSNEQFF
cdr3_nt: TGTGCCAGCAGCCGAAGGACAGGGGGCTTCTCAAATGAGCAGTTCTTC
v_call: TRBV3-1/TRBV3-2
j_call: TRBJ2-1
d_call: TRBD1
clone_size: -

cdr3_aa: CAISESLDRSMETQYF
cdr3_nt: TGTGCCATCAGTGAGTCGCTGGACAGGTCGATGGAGACCCAGTACTTC
v_call: TRBV10-3
j_call: TRBJ2-5
d_call: TRBD1
clone_size: -

cdr3_aa: CASSLGIRTEAFF
cdr3_nt: TGTGCCAGCAGCTTAGGGATTAGGACTGAAGCTTTCTTT
v_call: TRBV7-2
j_call: TRBJ1-1
d_call: -
clone_size: -

cdr3_aa: CASSMGGVKQFF
cdr3_nt: TGTGCCAGTAGTATGGGCGGGGTTAAGCAGTTCTTC
v_call: TRBV19
j_call: TRBJ2-1
d_call: -
clone_size: -

cdr3_aa: CASSFAGGNYNEQFF
cdr3_nt: TGTGCCAGCAGCTTTGCCGGGGGCAACTACAATGAGCAGTTCTTC
v_call: TRBV5-5
j_call: TRBJ2-1
d_call: -
clone_size: -

cdr3_aa: CASSLSAADTQYF
cdr3_nt: TGTGCCAGCAGCTTATCCGCGGCAGATACGCAGTATTTT
v_call: TRBV7-9
j_call: TRBJ2-3
d_call: -
clone_size: few

cdr3_aa: CASTQSTGYNEQFF
cdr3_nt: TGTGCCAGCACCCAAAGTACAGGCTACAATGAGCAGTTCTTC
v_call: TRBV27
j_call: TRBJ2-1
d_call: -
clone_size: -

cdr3_aa: CASSVGMGGTRPTDTQYF
cdr3_nt: TGTGCCAGCAGCGTAGGGATGGGGGGGACTAGGCCCACAGATACGCAGTATTTT
v_call: TRBV9
j_call: TRBJ2-3
d_call: TRBD2
clone_size: large

cdr3_aa: CASSQGRDWELFF
cdr3_nt: TGCGCCAGCAGCCAAGGCCGGGACTGGGAGCTGTTTTTT
v_call: TRBV4-3
j_call: TRBJ2-2
d_call: -
clone_size: few

cdr3_aa: CASSLAGIYGYTF
cdr3_nt: TGTGCCAGCAGCTTAGCAGGGATCTATGGCTACACCTTC
v_call: TRBV11-2
j_call: TRBJ1-2
d_call: -
clone_size: -

cdr3_aa: CASSEEAGSNQPQHF
cdr3_nt: TGTGCCAGCAGTGAGGAGGCAGGAAGCAATCAGCCCCAGCATTTT
v_call: TRBV6-4
j_call: TRBJ1-5
d_call: -
clone_size: -

cdr3_aa: CASSVDPRGKNNEQFF
cdr3_nt: TGTGCCAGCAGCGTAGACCCGCGGGGGAAAAACAATGAGCAGTTCTTC
v_call: TRBV9
j_call: TRBJ2-1
d_call: TRBD2
clone_size: -

cdr3_aa: CASSSGQGQEKLFF
cdr3_nt: TGTGCCAGCTCATCTGGACAGGGACAAGAAAAACTGTTTTTT
v_call: TRBV18
j_call: TRBJ1-4
d_call: TRBD1
clone_size: -

cdr3_aa: CASSPQAAHGTEAFF
cdr3_nt: TGTGCCAGCAGCCCCCAGGCCGCCCATGGCACTGAAGCTTTCTTT
v_call: TRBV7-3
j_call: TRBJ1-1
d_call: -
clone_size: few

cdr3_aa: CSVEPGQAPGGYTF
cdr3_nt: TGCAGCGTAGAGCCGGGACAGGCCCCAGGGGGCTACACCTTC
v_call: TRBV29-1
j_call: TRBJ1-2
d_call: TRBD1
clone_size: -

cdr3_aa: CASSPSQWETQYF
cdr3_nt: TGTGCCAGCAGTCCCTCACAGTGGGAGACCCAGTACTTC
v_call: TRBV6-5
j_call: TRBJ2-5
d_call: -
clone_size: -

cdr3_aa: CASSDIRSSYEQYF
cdr3_nt: TGTGCCAGCAGTGATATCAGGAGCTCCTACGAGCAGTACTTC
v_call: TRBV25-1
j_call: TRBJ2-7
d_call: -
clone_size: large

cdr3_aa: CATSRDRGSEAFF
cdr3_nt: TGTGCCACCAGCAGAGATCGAGGCAGTGAAGCTTTCTTT
v_call: TRBV15
j_call: TRBJ1-1
d_call: -
clone_size: -

cdr3_aa: CASSPSDRVHSQPQHF
cdr3_nt: TGCGCCAGCAGCCCCTCCGACAGGGTTCATAGTCAGCCCCAGCATTTT
v_call: TRBV4-1
j_call: TRBJ1-5
d_call: TRBD1
clone_size: large

cdr3_aa: CASSSDPGTAYGYTF
cdr3_nt: TGCGCCAGCAGCTCTGATCCCGGGACGGCCTATGGCTACACCTTC
v_call: TRBV5-1
j_call: TRBJ1-2
d_call: -
clone_size: medium-sized

cdr3_aa: CASSQGTGRDTQYF
cdr3_nt: TGCGCCAGCAGCCAGGGCACAGGGAGGGATACGCAGTATTTT
v_call: TRBV4-3
j_call: TRBJ2-3
d_call: -
clone_size: -

cdr3_aa: CASSIGMGTNSPLHF
cdr3_nt: TGTGCCAGTAGTATAGGGATGGGGACTAATTCACCCCTCCACTTT
v_call: TRBV19
j_call: TRBJ1-6
d_call: -
clone_size: -

cdr3_aa: CASSQAHSGANVLTF
cdr3_nt: TGTGCCAGCAGCCAAGCTCACTCTGGGGCCAACGTCCTGACTTTC
v_call: TRBV14
j_call: TRBJ2-6
d_call: -
clone_size: -

cdr3_aa: CAWTPTGIIYEQYF
cdr3_nt: TGTGCCTGGACCCCGACAGGGATAATCTACGAGCAGTACTTC
v_call: TRBV30
j_call: TRBJ2-7
d_call: TRBD1
clone_size: -

cdr3_aa: CASSSPTGGEQFF
cdr3_nt: TGTGCCAGCAGTTCCCCGACAGGCGGTGAGCAGTTCTTC
v_call: TRBV28
j_call: TRBJ2-1
d_call: -
clone_size: -

cdr3_aa: CASRQGWEKLFF
cdr3_nt: TGTGCCAGCAGACAGGGTTGGGAAAAACTGTTTTTT
v_call: TRBV12-3/TRBV12-4
j_call: TRBJ1-4
d_call: -
clone_size: -

cdr3_aa: CASSPKGLSNEKLFF
cdr3_nt: TGTGCCAGCAGCCCCAAGGGTCTTTCTAATGAAAAACTGTTTTTT
v_call: TRBV3-1/TRBV3-2
j_call: TRBJ1-4
d_call: -
clone_size: -

cdr3_aa: CASSLFRGLADNTGELFF
cdr3_nt: TGTGCCAGCAGCCTTTTTCGAGGGCTAGCGGACAACACCGGGGAGCTGTTTTTT
v_call: TRBV5-6
j_call: TRBJ2-2
d_call: TRBD2
clone_size: -

cdr3_aa: CASSDRPTVNEKLFF
cdr3_nt: TGTGCCAGCAGCGATAGACCGACTGTTAATGAAAAACTGTTTTTT
v_call: TRBV7-8
j_call: TRBJ1-4
d_call: -
clone_size: -

cdr3_aa: CASSVAPVSGGRNEQFF
cdr3_nt: TGTGCCAGCAGCGTAGCCCCGGTCAGCGGGGGGAGGAATGAGCAGTTCTTC
v_call: TRBV9
j_call: TRBJ2-1
d_call: TRBD2
clone_size: -

cdr3_aa: CASSLPSSYNSPLHF
cdr3_nt: TGTGCCAGCAGTTTACCGAGCTCCTATAATTCACCCCTCCACTTT
v_call: TRBV28
j_call: TRBJ1-6
d_call: -
clone_size: -

cdr3_aa: CSVEAYGQQGFSYNEQFF
cdr3_nt: TGCAGCGTTGAAGCTTATGGCCAACAGGGGTTCTCCTACAATGAGCAGTTCTTC
v_call: TRBV29-1
j_call: TRBJ2-1
d_call: TRBD1
clone_size: large

cdr3_aa: CASSIGVSTTDTQYF
cdr3_nt: TGTGCCAGCAGCATAGGGGTGTCGACCACAGATACGCAGTATTTT
v_call: TRBV7-3
j_call: TRBJ2-3
d_call: -
clone_size: -

cdr3_aa: CASSPSSGGTFSYEQYF
cdr3_nt: TGTGCCAGCTCACCTTCTAGCGGGGGGACTTTCTCCTACGAGCAGTACTTC
v_call: TRBV18
j_call: TRBJ2-7
d_call: TRBD2
clone_size: -

cdr3_aa: CASSQDQLTETQYF
cdr3_nt: TGTGCCAGCAGCCAAGATCAACTAACAGAGACCCAGTACTTC
v_call: TRBV3-1/TRBV3-2
j_call: TRBJ2-5
d_call: -
clone_size: -

cdr3_aa: CASSRGGLTYNEQFF
cdr3_nt: TGCGCCAGCAGCCGCGGGGGCCTTACCTACAATGAGCAGTTCTTC
v_call: TRBV4-1
j_call: TRBJ2-1
d_call: -
clone_size: -

cdr3_aa: CASSLDRGTTEAFF
cdr3_nt: TGTGCCAGCAGCTTGGACAGGGGGACCACTGAAGCTTTCTTT
v_call: TRBV5-6
j_call: TRBJ1-1
d_call: TRBD1
clone_size: -

cdr3_aa: CASSLVAGLASETQYF
cdr3_nt: TGCGCCAGCAGCTTGGTTGCGGGACTAGCGTCTGAGACCCAGTACTTC
v_call: TRBV5-1
j_call: TRBJ2-5
d_call: TRBD2
clone_size: once

cdr3_aa: CASSVVGGGPPYEQYF
cdr3_nt: TGTGCCAGCAGCGTAGTTGGGGGGGGCCCCCCCTACGAGCAGTACTTC
v_call: TRBV9
j_call: TRBJ2-7
d_call: -
clone_size: once

cdr3_aa: CASSVDRGSEKLFF
cdr3_nt: TGCGCCAGCAGCGTGGACAGGGGAAGTGAAAAACTGTTTTTT
v_call: TRBV5-1
j_call: TRBJ1-4
d_call: TRBD1
clone_size: -

cdr3_aa: CASNAQLVSSYEQYF
cdr3_nt: TGCGCCAGCAACGCCCAACTGGTAAGCTCCTACGAGCAGTACTTC
v_call: TRBV5-1
j_call: TRBJ2-7
d_call: -
clone_size: -

cdr3_aa: CSVEDLSYGYTF
cdr3_nt: TGCAGCGTTGAAGATCTATCCTATGGCTACACCTTC
v_call: TRBV29-1
j_call: TRBJ1-2
d_call: -
clone_size: -

cdr3_aa: CASSVEPDPRELFF
cdr3_nt: TGTGCCAGCAGCGTAGAGCCGGACCCCCGGGAGCTGTTTTTT
v_call: TRBV9
j_call: TRBJ2-2
d_call: -
clone_size: few

cdr3_aa: CASSLTGLGDTQYF
cdr3_nt: TGTGCCAGCAGCTTGACGGGACTTGGGGATACGCAGTATTTT
v_call: TRBV7-3
j_call: TRBJ2-3
d_call: -
clone_size: -

cdr3_aa: CASSFRDYGFVEQFF
cdr3_nt: TGTGCCAGCAGCTTCCGGGACTATGGTTTCGTGGAGCAGTTCTTC
v_call: TRBV7-9
j_call: TRBJ2-1
d_call: TRBD2
clone_size: medium-sized

cdr3_aa: CASSQGVGANTEAFF
cdr3_nt: TGTGCCAGCAGCCAAGGAGTAGGGGCGAACACTGAAGCTTTCTTT
v_call: TRBV3-1/TRBV3-2
j_call: TRBJ1-1
d_call: -
clone_size: -

cdr3_aa: CAWSAGAVTEAFF
cdr3_nt: TGTGCCTGGAGTGCTGGGGCTGTCACTGAAGCTTTCTTT
v_call: TRBV30
j_call: TRBJ1-1
d_call: -
clone_size: -

cdr3_aa: CASSQLLGEQFF
cdr3_nt: TGTGCCAGCAGCCAACTGCTAGGAGAGCAGTTCTTC
v_call: TRBV3-1/TRBV3-2
j_call: TRBJ2-1
d_call: -
clone_size: -